This entry lists 2 T cell receptor beta chains sequenced from one sample in a study of blood T cell repertoires in COVID-19. Data came from immunoSEQ multiplex PCR; TCRdb stores just in-frame clones and leaves some out. The repertoire has under 95,000 clones, around 90% of them found once; the top ten carry over 5%. The source material was peripheral blood. These receptors originate from a man aged 40-49 years with acute or convalescent COVID-19.

The chain has TRBV10-3 and TRBJ2-3; possibly TRBD2 for D (6 bases). The CDR3 has 15 amino acids. The V and J ends lost 0 bases and 5 bases respectively, with 12 bases between them. Germline CDR1 is ENHRY and CDR2 is SYGVKD. This chain's CDR3 is CAISESGGLIDTQYF. CDR3 coding DNA: TGTGCCATCAGTGAGTCCGGGGGACTTATAGATACGCAGTATTTT.

The chain links TRBV4-2 to TRBJ1-1, with D possibly being TRBD1 (6 bases). The CDR3 sequence is 15 residues long. Per the germline V gene, CDR1 is LGHNA and CDR2 is YNFKEQ. V lost 1 base and J lost 9, with 18 bases in between. CDR3 coding DNA: TGTGCCAGCAGCCAAGTTGGGGGCGAGACGGACAAAGCTTTCTTT. Amino acids: CASSQVGGETDKAFF.